This TCR beta chain is from a study of blood T cell repertoires in COVID-19 (TCRdb year 2020). Some background on the complete study: Samples covering the acute and convalescent phases of COVID-19 were provided by collaborators in the United States, Italy and Spain. Nearly every sample came with metadata listing a de-identified subject ID, COVID-19 status, age in years and sex. Where available, HLA class I and class II types were obtained from metadata supplied by the sample provider rather than from assay-based typing. The dataset comprised deeply sampled blood TCRbeta repertoires from subjects exposed to, actively infected with, or recovered from COVID-19. The repertoires were released in a freely available public database meant as a resource for research on the immune response to SARS-CoV-2. Samples came from the ongoing ImmuneRACE study (first 160 participants) plus 1,254 subjects from 6 global collaborators. The material from the prospective study consisted of cDNA or gDNA derived from T cells, B-cell-depleted T cells, or PBMCs. Broad study findings and their caveats: The amount of clinical and demographic metadata varied by source and participant and was provided uncurated.

TCRbeta CDR3 regions were amplified from genomic DNA using the immunoSEQ Assay, a bias-controlled multiplex PCR. Per the original workflow: Within the assay, amplification of reference gene primers was used to estimate how many nucleated cells each sample contained. Sequence reads were collapsed and filtered to measure the absolute abundance of every unique TCRbeta CDR3 rearrangement. Productive Simpson clonality was computed per sample as the square root of Simpson's diversity index over productive rearrangements. TCRdb took this table from immuneACCESS and kept in-frame rearrangements with V and J called. Such tables lack part of the clones; where checked against another copy, unresolved V genes explain under half of the gap, and the rest is unexplained. V and J calls and clone size are copied from that table; D and trimming were computed from the DNA. The sample table lists 180,000 or so clones, 81% of them with a count of one. The ten largest clones represent 9.5% to 12% of the sample.

V gives up 4 bases and J gives up 1 base, and the segment between their germline ends measures 8 bases. Sequences SGHAT (CDR1) and FQNNGV (CDR2) are obtained from the germline V gene. From cysteine to phenylalanine, the CDR3 is 13 amino acids long. The DNA shown is the 39-base CDR3, in frame from base 1. Worth noting for this clone: There is no known antigen for this receptor. Per-base quality was not reported, and no clone a single base away is much larger than it.

In Seattle, one collaborating source enrolled patients while the infection was active and tracked those patients longitudinally over the course of disease. The collaborating institutions used their own protocols to collect whole blood in K2EDTA tubes. For TCRbeta analysis, collaborator samples were shipped as frozen whole blood, as isolated PBMCs, or as DNA extracted from either sample type. This clonotype originated in a woman aged 40-49 years with COVID-19, enrolled during active disease. What was sequenced was peripheral blood. This receptor chain uses TRBV11-2 and TRBJ2-7, with no reliable assignment of the D segment. The base sequence is TGTGCCAGCAGCTCTCCACGGTCCTACGAGCAGTACTTC. Translation gives CASSSPRSYEQYF.